Each of the 32 T cell receptor beta chains below was sequenced from the same sample in a study of OX40 agonist ivuxolimab in advanced cancers. The library came from the immunoSEQ multiplex PCR assay. Drawn from immuneACCESS, this table holds only the in-frame rearrangements with V and J called that TCRdb kept. Clones are partly lost; checked studies trace under half to an unresolved V gene and leave the rest unexplained. Recorded for this sample are under 85,000 clones; around 89% of them occurred a single time. The ten largest clones take up around 0.5% of the sample. Sample: CD4+ or CD8+ T cells sorted from blood, taken in a trial of the OX40 agonist ivuxolimab. All receptors come from an adult with an advanced solid tumor such as melanoma, head and neck, liver or kidney cancer.

The rearrangement joins TRBV7-8 to TRBJ2-5; 7 bases are a match to TRBD2. Unmatched junction bases numbered 1, after V lost 4 bases and J lost 2 bases. The CDR3 spans 13 residues. CDR1 is SGHVS, CDR2 FQNEAQ, per germline. The CDR3 coding sequence is TGTGCCAGCAGCTGGGGGGGGCAAGAGACCCAGTACTTC. It encodes CASSWGGQETQYF.

This chain links TRBV5-1 with TRBJ2-7; D is tentatively TRBD1 or TRBD2 (6 bases each). Germline CDR1 reads SGHRS; CDR2 reads YFSETQ. CDR3 length equals 15 residues. V was shortened by 0 bases and J by 2 bases, with 12 bases between the two germline ends. CDR3 nucleotides: TGCGCCAGCAGCTTGGTAGTGGGGGGCACCTACGAGCAGTACTTC. This sequence encodes CASSLVVGGTYEQYF.

On this clone: The same CDR3 also results from other DNA sequences found in this sample. This chain uses TRBV13 with TRBJ2-7; D is possibly TRBD1 (6 bases). Trimming shortened V by 10 bases and J by 4 bases, and 38 bases separated the two germline ends. This CDR3 comprises 20 residues. Germline V lookup: CDR1 PRHDT, CDR2 FYEKMQ (reference sequence). The CDR3 DNA follows: TGTGCCAACGACTCCTGGGGGTGGGGGCCGGGGCTATCGTCCTTATACGAGCAGTACTTC. It specifies CANDSWGWGPGLSSLYEQYF.

The chain uses TRBV7-2 and TRBJ1-3; D remains unclear. V lost 5 bases and J 5 bases, leaving 4 bases between the germline ends. CDR3 length equals 11 residues. Germline V gene sequence: CDR1 SGHTA, CDR2 FQGNSA. The CDR3 nucleotides read TGTGCCAGCAGCCCCAGAAACACCATATATTTT. It is translated as CASSPRNTIYF. Looking up the rest from reference TRBV7-2 and TRBJ1-3 gives the full variable domain: GAGVSQSPSNKVTEKGKDVELRCDPISGHTALYWYRQSLGQGLEFLIYFQGNSAPDKSGLPSDRFSAERTGGSVSTLTIQRTQQEDSAVYLCASSPRNTIYFGEGSWLTVV.

The chain has TRBV9 and TRBJ2-3, with D possibly being TRBD2 (7 bases). CDR3 length equals 16 residues. Germline values: CDR1 SGDLS, CDR2 YYNGEE. V was pared by 1 base and J by 2 bases, with 14 bases between. The CDR3 is CASSVSSGGATDTQYF. CDR3 sequence (DNA): TGTGCCAGCAGCGTATCTAGTGGGGGGGCCACAGATACGCAGTATTTT.

The chain couples TRBV7-2 to TRBJ2-3; 7 bases match TRBD2. CDR1 and CDR2 (germline): SGHTA, FQGNSA. V lost 4 bases, J lost 0 bases, and 7 bases stayed unmatched. The CDR3 loop spans 16 amino acids. The CDR3 is CASSSTSDGSTDTQYF. The CDR3, as DNA: TGTGCCAGCAGCTCTACTAGCGATGGTAGCACAGATACGCAGTATTTT.

This chain uses TRBV18 with TRBJ1-4; 7 bases fit TRBD1. The CDR3 covers 12 residues. The trim removed 3 bases at V and 14 bases at J, leaving 6 bases unmatched. The germline V gene encodes CDR1 KGHSH and CDR2 LQKENI. The CDR3 DNA is TGTGCCAGCTCACCTGATCAGACAGGGCTGTTTTTT. As protein: CASSPDQTGLFF. The full variable domain, in which reference TRBV18 and TRBJ1-4 provide the parts outside the CDR3, is NAGVMQNPRHLVRRRGQEARLRCSPMKGHSHVYWYRQLPEEGLKFMVYLQKENIIDESGMPKERFSAEFPKEGPSILRIQQVVRGDSAAYFCASSPDQTGLFFGSGTQLSVL.

The J gene is TRBJ2-2, the V gene TRBV12-2; the D call of TRBD2 is as the table states it, not checked on the DNA. TRBV12-2 is a pseudogene segment. This CDR3 has 17 residues. CDR3 region: CATHPDGGESYTGELFF. As DNA, the CDR3 is TGTGCAACCCACCCCGATGGGGGGGAGTCGTACACCGGGGAGCTGTTTTTT.

This chain links TRBV5-1 with TRBJ2-1; 7 bases line up with TRBD2. This CDR3 has 19 amino acids. With V trimmed by 0 bases and J by 0 bases, 12 bases remained unmatched. Germline V lookup: CDR1 SGHRS, CDR2 YFSETQ. CDR3 loop: CASSLVSGGSGSSYNEQFF. CDR3 in DNA: TGCGCCAGCAGCTTGGTATCGGGAGGTAGTGGGAGCTCCTACAATGAGCAGTTCTTC. Drawing the rest from reference TRBV5-1 and TRBJ2-1, the complete variable domain is KAGVTQTPRYLIKTRGQQVTLSCSPISGHRSVSWYQQTPGQGLQFLFEYFSETQRNKGNFPGRFSGRQFSNSRSEMNVSTLELGDSALYLCASSLVSGGSGSSYNEQFFGPGTRLTVL.

The V call is TRBV18, the J call TRBJ1-1; 9 bases fit TRBD1. The V and J ends lost 3 bases and 5 bases, in that order; junction bases with no gene match: 10. There are 16 residues in the CDR3. Germline V lookup: CDR1 KGHSH, CDR2 LQKENI. CDR3 nucleotide sequence: TGTGCCAGCTCACCCTCAAGGGGACAGGGCTTTACTGAAGCTTTCTTT. Its translation: CASSPSRGQGFTEAFF.

The chain couples TRBV19 to TRBJ1-4, with D tentatively TRBD1 (5 bases). V was clipped by 1 base and J by 1 base, with 13 bases between them. Germline V gene data show CDR1 as LNHDA and CDR2 as SQIVND (reference sequence). The CDR3 is 17 residues long. The CDR3 nucleotides are TGTGCCAGTAGTATAGTCGACAGAGCCGTAACTAATGAAAAACTGTTTTTT. Its translation: CASSIVDRAVTNEKLFF.

The chain joins TRBV5-1 to TRBJ2-5; D remains ambiguous. Germline loops: CDR1 SGHRS, CDR2 YFSETQ. V was shortened by 0 bases and J by 2 bases, with 11 bases between the two germline ends. The CDR3 is 15 residues long. The CDR3 nucleotides are TGCGCCAGCAGCTTGGCCATGGTCGGACAAGAGACCCAGTACTTC. It specifies CASSLAMVGQETQYF.

This clone has a handful of counts. This chain uses TRBV10-3 with TRBJ1-2, with 9 bases lining up with TRBD1. The germline V gene encodes CDR1 ENHRY and CDR2 SYGVKD. This CDR3 has 14 amino acids. The J segment lost 4 bases and the V segment lost 3 bases, leaving 3 bases of the junction unmatched. The CDR3 sequence: CAISDRTGVYGYTF. CDR3 DNA sequence: TGTGCCATCAGTGATCGGACAGGGGTCTATGGCTACACCTTC.

Only one count was recorded for this clone. This chain joins TRBV9 and TRBJ2-7; 9 bases agree with TRBD1. Germline V CDR1 and CDR2: SGDLS, YYNGEE. The J segment lost 2 bases and the V segment lost 2 bases, leaving 5 bases of the junction unmatched. CDR3 length equals 15 residues. The CDR3 spells CASSVSGQGTYEQYF. Here the CDR3 DNA reads TGTGCCAGCAGCGTCTCGGGACAGGGCACCTACGAGCAGTACTTC.

V usage is TRBV19 and J usage is TRBJ2-7; TRBD1 matches at 7 bases. The CDR3 runs 15 residues. Trimming at V came to 3 bases and at J to 3 bases, leaving 8 bases not matched to a gene. CDR1 and CDR2 from the germline V gene are LNHDA and SQIVND (reference sequence). In DNA form, the CDR3 reads TGTGCCAGTAGTATTGGCCCGGGACAGTTCTACGAGCAGTACTTC. Its translation: CASSIGPGQFYEQYF.

The chain has TRBV11-3 and TRBJ2-3, with D perhaps matching TRBD1 (8 bases). Germline values: CDR1 SGHNT, CDR2 YENEEA. Trimming removed 2 bases at V and 2 bases at J, with 17 bases between. This CDR3 is 17 amino acids long. The DNA of the CDR3 is TGTGCCAGCAGCTTATATACAGGGGGGGGCACCACAGATACGCAGTATTTT. Amino acids: CASSLYTGGGTTDTQYF. The whole variable domain, remainder taken from reference TRBV11-3 and TRBJ2-3, is EAGVVQSPRYKIIEKKQPVAFWCNPISGHNTLYWYLQNLGQGPELLIRYENEEAVDDSQLPKDRFSAERLKGVDSTLKIQPAELGDSAVYLCASSLYTGGGTTDTQYFGPGTRLTVL.

The gene calls are TRBV6-6 and TRBJ1-2; unclear D gene. Germline V gene data show CDR1 as MNHNY and CDR2 as SVGAGI (reference sequence). The CDR3 has 15 amino acids. V dropped 0 bases and J dropped 4 bases, with 12 bases sitting between them. The CDR3 bases are TGTGCCAGCAGTTACTCCCGGGGTCGGACCTATGGCTACACCTTC. It is translated as CASSYSRGRTYGYTF.

This chain links TRBV9 with TRBJ1-1; 7 nucleotides align to TRBD1. This CDR3 region has 14 residues. J gave up 3 bases and V 0 bases, and 2 bases lay outside the gene matches. The germline CDR1 and CDR2 sequences are SGDLS and YYNGEE. The CDR3 protein is CASSVGDRHTEAFF. In DNA form, the CDR3 reads TGTGCCAGCAGCGTAGGGGACAGACACACTGAAGCTTTCTTT.

J is TRBJ1-6 and V is TRBV15; unclear D gene. The CDR3 runs to 14 residues. Trimming stripped 3 bases from V and 5 bases from J, with 8 bases between. Germline CDR1 is LNHNV and CDR2 is YYDKDF (reference sequence). DNA for the CDR3: TGTGCCACCAGCAGGGAGGTGGATAATTCACCCCTCCACTTT. As protein: CATSREVDNSPLHF.

The chain links TRBV29-1 to TRBJ2-2; 7 bases line up with TRBD1. Trimming removed 4 bases from V and 4 bases from J; junction bases left unmatched: 3. Germline V gene lookup returns CDR1 SQVTM and CDR2 ANQGSEA. The CDR3 length is 13 residues. The CDR3 is CSVVRQGTGELFF. Here the CDR3 DNA reads TGCAGCGTTGTTCGACAGGGCACCGGGGAGCTGTTTTTT.

This clone was observed a single time. The chain links TRBV11-1 to TRBJ2-5; D is undetermined. Per the germline V gene, CDR1 is SGHAT and CDR2 is FQDESV (reference sequence). The CDR3 is 17 amino acids. V was trimmed by 4 bases and J by 4 bases, leaving 22 bases between them. The CDR3 sequence is CASSSPPAGANLETQYF. CDR3 coding DNA: TGTGCCAGCAGCTCACCCCCGGCAGGAGCGAACCTAGAGACCCAGTACTTC.

The chain has TRBV7-2 and TRBJ2-1, with TRBD2 matching over 9 bases. Germline CDR1 is SGHTA and CDR2 is FQGNSA. The CDR3 totals 15 residues. V dropped 3 bases and J dropped 4; count of bases not matched to a gene: 4. The CDR3 is CASSLAGGAYNEQFF. CDR3 coding DNA: TGTGCCAGCAGCTTGGCGGGGGGGGCTTACAATGAGCAGTTCTTC.

The J gene is TRBJ2-7, the V gene TRBV20-1; the D gene is possibly TRBD2 (5 bases). Germline V lookup: CDR1 DFQATT, CDR2 SNEGSKA (reference sequence). The CDR3 has 11 amino acids. CDR3 protein: CGASRDHEQYF. DNA for the CDR3: TGCGGAGCTTCGAGGGATCACGAGCAGTACTTC.

The chain combines TRBV15 with TRBJ2-7; D is uncertain. Trimming removed 3 bases from V and 3 bases from J, with 15 bases in between. The CDR3 spans 15 residues. CDR1 and CDR2 from the germline V gene are LNHNV and YYDKDF (reference sequence). The CDR3 sequence: CATSRGGGRYYEQYF. The CDR3 DNA follows: TGTGCCACCAGCAGGGGTGGTGGCAGGTACTACGAGCAGTACTTC.

The gene calls are TRBV28 and TRBJ1-6, with a weak D call TRBD1 (6 bases). The V end was cut by 6 bases, the J end by 7 bases, with 25 bases between. This CDR3 is built from 18 residues. The germline V gene encodes CDR1 MDHEN and CDR2 SYDVKM. DNA of the CDR3: TGTGCCAGCAGCGGGGGGGGCGGGTCTTACCTGTTCAATTCACCCCTCCACTTT. It encodes CASSGGGGSYLFNSPLHF.

The gene calls are TRBV5-4 and TRBJ2-1, with TRBD2 matching over 13 bases. This CDR3 region has 17 residues. Germline V gene data show CDR1 as SGHNT and CDR2 as YYREEE (reference sequence). With 4 bases clipped from V and 3 bases from J, the junction kept 7 bases outside the gene matches. The CDR3 here is CASSATSGGAFYNEQFF. The CDR3 coding sequence is TGTGCCAGCAGCGCTACTAGCGGGGGGGCCTTCTACAATGAGCAGTTCTTC.

Points on this clone: One junction end disagrees with the germline gene, perhaps due to a read error. This rearrangement joins TRBV7-7 to TRBJ2-7, with 7 bases lining up with TRBD2. The CDR3 covers 13 residues. Germline lookup yields CDR1 SSHAT and CDR2 FNYEAQ (reference sequence). This chain's CDR3 is CASSSREGREQYF. CDR3 bases: TGTGCTAGCAGCTCCAGGGAGGGGCGAGAGCAGTACTTC. The entire variable domain, with the rest obtained from reference TRBV7-7 and TRBJ2-7, is as follows: GAGVSQSPRYKVTKRGQDVTLRCDPISSHATLYWYQQALGQGPEFLTYFNYEAQPDKSGLPSDRFSAERPEGSISTLTIQRTEQRDSAMYRCASSSREGREQYFGPGTRLTVT.

The chain combines TRBV13 with TRBJ1-1, with 10 bases that match TRBD1. Trimming removed 4 bases from V and 6 bases from J; junction bases left unmatched: 5. There are 14 residues in the CDR3. Germline CDR1 is PRHDT and CDR2 is FYEKMQ (reference sequence). The CDR3 spells CASSSRGQGSEAFF. The CDR3 nucleotides read TGTGCCAGCAGCTCCCGGGGACAGGGGTCTGAAGCTTTCTTT.

V usage is TRBV12-5 and J usage is TRBJ1-2; TRBD1 agrees at 8 bases. Trimming took 11 bases from V and 5 from J; bases not matched to a gene: 7. Germline V lookup: CDR1 LGHNT, CDR2 FRNRAP. CDR3 length: 12 residues. The CDR3 protein is CASGGPGYGYTF. The CDR3 DNA sequence: TGTGCTTCAGGGGGCCCCGGGTATGGCTACACCTTC.

This chain links TRBV29-1 with TRBJ1-1; D remains unclear. The CDR3 has 13 amino acids. With 7 bases removed from V and 5 bases from J, the gap between germline ends came to 17 bases. CDR1 and CDR2 (germline): SQVTM, ANQGSEA. The CDR3: CSATRTALTEAFF. DNA for the CDR3: TGCAGCGCCACTCGGACCGCACTAACTGAAGCTTTCTTT.

J is TRBJ2-7 and V is TRBV5-4; TRBD2 might be the D (6 bases). Germline lookup yields CDR1 SGHNT and CDR2 YYREEE (reference sequence). Trimming stripped 6 bases from V and 0 bases from J, with 13 bases between. CDR3 length: 14 residues. This chain's CDR3 is CASTMGGSSYEQYF. The CDR3 nucleotides read TGTGCCAGCACAATGGGGGGTAGCTCCTACGAGCAGTACTTC. The variable domain in full, with the rest retrieved from reference TRBV5-4 and TRBJ2-7, is ETGVTQSPTHLIKTRGQQVTLRCSSQSGHNTVSWYQQALGQGPQFIFQYYREEENGRGNFPPRFSGLQFPNYSSELNVNALELDDSALYLCASTMGGSSYEQYFGPGTRLTVT.

The chain is built from TRBV2 and TRBJ2-1; D remains ambiguous. V was cut by 4 bases and J by 9 bases, with 16 bases left in between. The CDR3 consists of 14 residues. Germline loops: CDR1 SNHLY, CDR2 FYNNEI. CDR3 loop: CASSALSALSEQFF. As DNA, the CDR3 is TGTGCCAGCAGTGCCCTATCCGCCCTGAGTGAGCAGTTCTTC.